These T cell receptor beta chains were read from a single sample in a study of response to subunit inactivated influenza vaccine. From the RT-PCR reads, TCRdb called clonotypes with MiXCR, one entry per CDR3 protein. The sample shows more than 550,000 distinct CDR3 sequences, roughly 12% of them seen only once. The source was PBMCs from blood, collected on the day of vaccination. The receptors stem from a man aged 50 to 60 who received an inactivated influenza vaccine. The CDR3 runs from the conserved cysteine through the conserved F or W. Each record gives: clone size, V gene, J gene, D gene, CDR3 DNA, CDR3 protein. A D gene is named only where the DNA matches it firmly. A clone size is listed for some rows: how often the clone was seen (once, few, many), or a class if it is expanded.

>few|TRBV19|TRBJ2-1|TRBD2
TGTGCCAGTAGTCTTAGCGGGAGGCCAGTGGGAGAGCAGTTCTTC
CASSLSGRPVGEQFF
>NA|TRBV6-5|TRBJ1-1|NA
TGTGCCAGCAGTTACGGCCGGGCCGGGAACACTGAAGCTTTCTTT
CASSYGRAGNTEAFF
>few|TRBV7-2|TRBJ2-1|TRBD1
TGTGCCAGCAGCTCCCAGGGGACAGGGCCGTCGGAGCAGTTCTTC
CASSSQGTGPSEQFF
>few|TRBV11-2|TRBJ2-5|TRBD1
TGTGCCAGCAGCTTCTCGACAGGGTCACAAGAGACCCAGTACTTC
CASSFSTGSQETQYF
>NA|TRBV29-1|TRBJ2-7|TRBD2
TGCAGCGTTGTGCTAGCGGGGAGCTACGAGCAGTACTTC
CSVVLAGSYEQYF
>few|TRBV11-2|TRBJ2-5|NA
TGTGCCAGCAGCGCCTTAACCGGACATTCTGGGGGAGAGACCCAGTACTTC
CASSALTGHSGGETQYF
>NA|TRBV7-2|TRBJ2-5|NA
TGTGCCAGCAGCTTCAGGGCAGGGTTGCACCCCGGGGAGACCCAGTACTTC
CASSFRAGLHPGETQYF
>few|TRBV11-2|TRBJ2-7|TRBD2
TGTGCCAGCAGCACAATAGCGGGAGGGCCCTCCTACGAGCAGTACTTC
CASSTIAGGPSYEQYF
>NA|TRBV7-2|TRBJ2-4|NA
TGTGCCAGCAGCCGTACGGGGAGCAAAAACATTCAGTACTTC
CASSRTGSKNIQYF
>many|TRBV4-3|TRBJ2-2|TRBD1
TGCGCCAGCAGCCAGGGACAGTACACCGGGGAGCTGTTTTTT
CASSQGQYTGELFF
>NA|TRBV6-1|TRBJ2-7|TRBD2
TGTGCCAGCACCTCAGCGGGGGGACATAGCTCCTACGAGCAGTACTTC
CASTSAGGHSSYEQYF
>NA|TRBV6-1|TRBJ2-7|NA
TGTGCCATCCTGGCGGGGACCTACGAGCAGTACTTC
CAILAGTYEQYF
>NA|TRBV30|TRBJ1-2|TRBD1
TGTGCCTGGAATGCGGGGACAGGCGGCTACACCTTC
CAWNAGTGGYTF
>many|TRBV29-1|TRBJ1-2|NA
TGCAGCGTGGGGGTCTTAGGGGAAGGGCGCTATGGCTACACCTTC
CSVGVLGEGRYGYTF
>few|TRBV6-1|TRBJ2-7|NA
TGTGCCAGCAGTGAACCCCGGGACGTAGTCTACGAGCAGTACTTC
CASSEPRDVVYEQYF
>NA|TRBV4-3|TRBJ2-2|NA
TGCGCCAGCAGCCAATGGCCATATTCCTCCACCGGGGAGCTGTTTTTT
CASSQWPYSSTGELFF
>few|TRBV12-3/TRBV12-4|TRBJ2-3|NA
TGTGCCAGCAGTTTACGGCCGACTTACACAGATACGCAGTATTTT
CASSLRPTYTDTQYF
>NA|TRBV10-3|TRBJ2-6|NA
TGTGCCATCAGTGAGTTTAAGGGAAGTGGGGCCAACGTCCTGACTTTC
CAISEFKGSGANVLTF
>NA|TRBV18|TRBJ1-5|TRBD1
TGTGCCAGCACCGAGACAGGGACTGGTCAGCCCCAGCATTTT
CASTETGTGQPQHF
>NA|TRBV5-1|TRBJ2-5|TRBD2
TGCGCCAGCAGCCGACTAGCGGGAGAAGAGGCCCAGTACTTC
CASSRLAGEEAQYF
>NA|TRBV28|TRBJ2-1|TRBD1
TGTGCCGGCCAAACAGGGGGCTCGTCGATCAATGAGCAGTTCTTC
CAGQTGGSSINEQFF
>many|TRBV6-1|TRBJ2-2|TRBD2
TGTGCCCTTATGCGGGAGGTGCGGAACACCGGGGAGCTGTTTTTT
CALMREVRNTGELFF
>few|TRBV7-9|TRBJ2-7|NA
TGTGCCAGCAGCTCTACAAACGGAGGGGAGCAGTACTTC
CASSSTNGGEQYF